The next 10 T cell receptor beta chains were all read from a single sample in a study of HIV-infected patients and healthy controls. Whole blood was used without fractionation, so all unsorted peripheral T cells were included. 450 to 600 ng RNA was reverse transcribed with alpha and beta constant-region primers. Each of the alpha and beta chains got its own library through chain-specific third strand synthesis with indices. In TCRdb, the 5' RACE reads were re-called with MiXCR into one record per CDR3 protein. This sample carries 10,000 to 15,000 distinct CDR3 sequences, approximately 11% of them seen once, and the ten largest clones take under 6.5%. The sequencing sample was made of blood. The source of these receptors is an adult in good health.

This clonotype was recorded many times. The chain couples TRBV6-5 to TRBJ2-7, with D hard to call. With 8 bases removed from V and 3 bases from J, the gap between germline ends came to 8 bases. The germline V gene has CDR1 MNHEY and CDR2 SVGAGI. CDR3 length: 11 residues. This CDR3 is CASGDIYEQYF. The DNA of the CDR3 is TGTGCCAGCGGAGACATCTACGAGCAGTACTTC.

This clonotype has just a few counts. The chain joins TRBV18 to TRBJ2-3; TRBD2 aligns across 8 bases. V gave up 4 bases and J gave up 0 bases; unmatched junction bases: 6. The length of the CDR3 is 16 residues. Per the germline V gene, CDR1 is KGHSH and CDR2 is LQKENI. CDR3 protein: CASSLGLATSTDTQYF. In DNA form, the CDR3 reads TGTGCCAGCTCACTTGGACTAGCCACTAGCACAGATACGCAGTATTTT.

The chain recombines TRBV5-1 with TRBJ1-1; no firm D call. The V gene's germline CDR1 is SGHRS and CDR2 YFSETQ. This CDR3 is 14 amino acids long. V lost 3 bases to trimming and J lost 8 bases, with 17 bases between them. The CDR3 DNA is TGCGCCAGCAGCTCACTACAAGGACGGTCGGAAGCTTTCTTT. Translating gives CASSSLQGRSEAFF.

There are a few counts of this clonotype. The V and J genes are TRBV7-9 and TRBJ2-7; possibly TRBD1 for D (6 bases). The CDR3 loop spans 15 amino acids. The V end lost 0 bases, the J end lost 3 bases, and 12 bases lay between the germline ends. CDR1 is SEHNR and CDR2 is FQNEAQ in the germline V gene (reference sequence). The CDR3, as DNA: TGTGCCAGCAGCTTAGCGAACGCCAGGGGCTACGAGCAGTACTTC. Translated: CASSLANARGYEQYF.

The J gene is TRBJ2-7, the V gene TRBV15, with 9 positions matching TRBD1. V gave up 3 bases and J gave up 6 bases; unmatched junction bases: 3. CDR1 and CDR2 (germline): LNHNV, YYDKDF (reference sequence). This CDR3 comprises 13 residues. CDR3 coding DNA: TGTGCCACCAGCAGGGACAGGGGACGCGAGCAGTACTTC. Translated, it gives CATSRDRGREQYF.

This clonotype has a count of ten or more. Here the CDR3 reads CATSDAPGLAVGLWTQYF. Written as DNA, the CDR3 is TGTGCCACCAGTGACGCGCCGGGACTAGCGGTAGGATTATGGACCCAGTACTTC. The rearrangement uses TRBV24-1 and TRBJ2-5, with 11 nucleotides matching TRBD2. The CDR3 length is 18 residues. J was trimmed by 7 bases and V by 4 bases; bases with no gene match: 16. Germline values: CDR1 KGHDR, CDR2 SFDVKD.

This clonotype was picked up many times. The gene calls are TRBV20-1 and TRBJ1-4; unclear D gene. Germline CDR1 and CDR2: DFQATT and SNEGSKA (reference sequence). Trimming shortened V by 5 bases and J by 0 bases, and 19 bases separated the two germline ends. There are 17 residues in the CDR3. CDR3 sequence reads: CSAETAPKGATNEKLFF. CDR3 nucleotide sequence: TGCAGTGCTGAGACGGCCCCTAAGGGAGCAACTAATGAAAAACTGTTTTTT.

This clonotype has just a few counts. The chain employs TRBV6-5 and TRBJ2-5, with TRBD2 as a possible D gene (7 bases). Trimming removed 6 bases at V and 4 bases at J, with 24 bases between. Germline V gene sequence: CDR1 MNHEY, CDR2 SVGAGI. The CDR3 contains 17 residues. CDR3 DNA sequence: TGTGCCAGCAGACCTGGTACACTAGCGCAAGGGGGAGAGACCCAGTACTTC. This translates into CASRPGTLAQGGETQYF.

This clonotype was picked up a small number of times. The rearrangement links TRBV28 to TRBJ2-7; D is undetermined. The length of the CDR3 is 12 residues. Trimming stripped 4 bases from V and 5 bases from J, with 9 bases between. CDR1 is MDHEN, CDR2 SYDVKM, per germline. In DNA form, the CDR3 reads TGTGCCAGCAGTTCCCCTCCCAACGAGCAGTACTTC. This gives the protein CASSSPPNEQYF.

This clonotype was counted at least ten times. The chain links TRBV24-1 to TRBJ2-7; 8 bases match TRBD2. The V segment lost 2 bases and the J segment 6 bases; nucleotides outside the gene matches: 8. Per germline, CDR1 KGHDR and CDR2 SFDVKD. The CDR3 has 15 residues. CDR3 sequence reads: CATSDSGTSGREQYF. In DNA form, the CDR3 reads TGTGCCACCAGTGATTCCGGGACTAGTGGTCGCGAGCAGTACTTC.